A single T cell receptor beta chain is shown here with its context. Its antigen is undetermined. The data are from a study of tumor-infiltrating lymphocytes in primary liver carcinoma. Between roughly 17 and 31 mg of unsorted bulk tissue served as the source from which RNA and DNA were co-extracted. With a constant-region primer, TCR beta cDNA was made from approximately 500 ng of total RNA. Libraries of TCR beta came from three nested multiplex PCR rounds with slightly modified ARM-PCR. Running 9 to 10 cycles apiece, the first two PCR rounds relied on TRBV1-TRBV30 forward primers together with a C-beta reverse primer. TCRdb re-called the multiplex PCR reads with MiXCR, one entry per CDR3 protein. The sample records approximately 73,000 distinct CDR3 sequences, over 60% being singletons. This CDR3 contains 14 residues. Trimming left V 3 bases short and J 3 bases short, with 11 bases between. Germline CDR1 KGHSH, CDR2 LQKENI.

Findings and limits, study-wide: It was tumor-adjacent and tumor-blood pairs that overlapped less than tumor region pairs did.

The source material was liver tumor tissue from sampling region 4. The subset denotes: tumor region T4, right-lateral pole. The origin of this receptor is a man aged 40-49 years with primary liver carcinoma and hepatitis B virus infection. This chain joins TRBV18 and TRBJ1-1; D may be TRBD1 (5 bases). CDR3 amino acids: CASSPLQADTEAFF. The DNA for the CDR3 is TGTGCCAGCTCACCGTTACAGGCGGACACTGAAGCTTTCTTT.